This T cell receptor beta chain derives from a study of blood T cell repertoires in COVID-19. Study-wide context: The United States, Italy and Spain supplied acute and convalescent COVID-19 samples. The cDNA or gDNA used as material had been derived from T cells, B-cell-depleted T cells, or PBMCs.

Using immunoSEQ multiplex PCR, the repertoire was profiled, and TCRdb retains in-frame clones only, with some absent. The sample yields approximately 270,000 clones, roughly nine tenths seen once. Enrolled through a virtual design, the participants were between roughly 18 and 100 years of age and came from 24 US areas. CDR1 and CDR2 (germline): MDHEN, SYDVKM. The CDR3 runs 14 residues. V was cut by 3 bases and J by 5 bases, with 11 bases left in between. The chain combines TRBV28 with TRBJ1-5; D may be TRBD1 (6 bases). This TCR came from a human donor in a cohort exposed to, infected with or recovered from COVID-19 (not recorded which). The donor label of this sample is uncertain. The sequenced sample was PBMCs or T cells enriched from blood (not recorded which). The CDR3 spells CASSLRRGYQPQHF. DNA of the CDR3: TGTGCCAGCAGTTTGCGCAGGGGTTATCAGCCCCAGCATTTT.